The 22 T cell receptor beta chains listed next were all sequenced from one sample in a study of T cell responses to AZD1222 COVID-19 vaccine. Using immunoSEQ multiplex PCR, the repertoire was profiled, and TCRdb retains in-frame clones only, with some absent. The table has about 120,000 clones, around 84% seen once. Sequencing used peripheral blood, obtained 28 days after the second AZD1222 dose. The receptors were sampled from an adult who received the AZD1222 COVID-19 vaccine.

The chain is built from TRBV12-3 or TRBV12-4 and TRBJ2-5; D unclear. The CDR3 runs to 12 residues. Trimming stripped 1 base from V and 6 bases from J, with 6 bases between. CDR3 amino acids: CASSLVRKTQYF. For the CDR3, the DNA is TGTGCCAGCAGTTTAGTCAGGAAGACCCAGTACTTC.

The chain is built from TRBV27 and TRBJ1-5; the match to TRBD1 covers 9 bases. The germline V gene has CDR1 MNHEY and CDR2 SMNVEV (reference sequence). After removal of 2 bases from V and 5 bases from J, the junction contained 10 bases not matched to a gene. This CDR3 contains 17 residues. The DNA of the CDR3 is TGTGCCAGCAGTTTAGTAGGGGTTGGGACAGGGTATCAGCCCCAGCATTTT. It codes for CASSLVGVGTGYQPQHF.

The CDR3 bases are TGTGCCAGCAGCTTAGAGAGGACAGGGGGCGTCGCCGGTGGAAACACCATATATTTT. Translation gives CASSLERTGGVAGGNTIYF. The chain recombines TRBV11-2 with TRBJ1-3, with 11 bases that match TRBD1. This CDR3 comprises 19 residues. Unmatched junction bases numbered 10, after V lost 0 bases and J lost 3 bases. Looked up from germline, CDR1 is SGHAT and CDR2 is FQNNGV.

The CDR3 DNA reads as TGCAGCGTGGGGGTAGGGCCCTATGGCTACACCTTC. It specifies CSVGVGPYGYTF. This sequence joins TRBV29-1 and TRBJ1-2; tentative D call: TRBD1 (5 bases). The CDR3 is 12 amino acids. With 6 bases removed from V and 4 bases from J, the gap between germline ends came to 12 bases. CDR1 and CDR2 (germline): SQVTM, ANQGSEA.

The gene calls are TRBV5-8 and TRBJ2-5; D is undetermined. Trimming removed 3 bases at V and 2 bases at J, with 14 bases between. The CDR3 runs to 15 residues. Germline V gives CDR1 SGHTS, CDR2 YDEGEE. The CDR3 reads CASSSSWQSQETQYF. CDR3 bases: TGTGCCAGCAGCTCTTCGTGGCAGTCACAAGAGACCCAGTACTTC.

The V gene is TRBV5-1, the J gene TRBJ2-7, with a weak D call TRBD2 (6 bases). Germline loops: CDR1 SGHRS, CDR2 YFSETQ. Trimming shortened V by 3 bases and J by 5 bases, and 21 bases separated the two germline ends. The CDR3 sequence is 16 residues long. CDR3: CASSSTSGRRADEQYF. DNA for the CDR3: TGCGCCAGCAGCTCGACTTCCGGGAGACGGGCCGACGAGCAGTACTTC. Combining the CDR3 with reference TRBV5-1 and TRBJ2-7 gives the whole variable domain KAGVTQTPRYLIKTRGQQVTLSCSPISGHRSVSWYQQTPGQGLQFLFEYFSETQRNKGNFPGRFSGRQFSNSRSEMNVSTLELGDSALYLCASSSTSGRRADEQYFGPGTRLTVT.

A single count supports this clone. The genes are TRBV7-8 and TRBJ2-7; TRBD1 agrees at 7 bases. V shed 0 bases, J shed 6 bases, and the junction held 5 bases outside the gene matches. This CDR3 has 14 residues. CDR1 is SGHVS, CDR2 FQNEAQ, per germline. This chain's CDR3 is CASSLALWDSEQYF. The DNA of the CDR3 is TGTGCCAGCAGCTTAGCGTTATGGGACAGCGAGCAGTACTTC.

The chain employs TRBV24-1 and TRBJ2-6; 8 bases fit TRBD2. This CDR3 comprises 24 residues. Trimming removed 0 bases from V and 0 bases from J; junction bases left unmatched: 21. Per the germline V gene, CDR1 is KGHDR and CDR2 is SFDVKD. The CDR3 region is CATSDLRGGRRGEVSHSGANVLTF. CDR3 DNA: TGTGCCACCAGTGATTTGCGCGGGGGGCGGAGGGGTGAGGTATCCCACTCTGGGGCCAACGTCCTGACTTTC.

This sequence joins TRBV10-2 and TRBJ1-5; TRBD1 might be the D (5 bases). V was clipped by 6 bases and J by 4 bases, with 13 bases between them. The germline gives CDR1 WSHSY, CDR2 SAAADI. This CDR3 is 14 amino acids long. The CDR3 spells CASRQGPVNQPQHF. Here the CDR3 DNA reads TGCGCCAGCAGGCAGGGCCCGGTTAATCAGCCCCAGCATTTT.

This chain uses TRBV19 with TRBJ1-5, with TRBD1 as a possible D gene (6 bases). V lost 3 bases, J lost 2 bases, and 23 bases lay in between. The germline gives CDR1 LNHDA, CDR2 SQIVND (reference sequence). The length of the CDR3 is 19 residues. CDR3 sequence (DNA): TGTGCCAGTAGTATTGGACTGGTATTGACAGGCCCGGGCAATCAGCCCCAGCATTTT. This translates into CASSIGLVLTGPGNQPQHF. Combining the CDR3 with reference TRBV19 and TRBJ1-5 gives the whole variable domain DGGITQSPKYLFRKEGQNVTLSCEQNLNHDAMYWYRQDPGQGLRLIYYSQIVNDFQKGDIAEGYSVSREKKESFPLTVTSAQKNPTAFYLCASSIGLVLTGPGNQPQHFGDGTRLSIL.

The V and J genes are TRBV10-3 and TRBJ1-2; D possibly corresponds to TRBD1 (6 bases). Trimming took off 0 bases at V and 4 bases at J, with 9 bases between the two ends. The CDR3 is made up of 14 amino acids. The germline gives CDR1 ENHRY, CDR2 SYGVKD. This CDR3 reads CAISESRQVYGYTF. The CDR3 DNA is TGTGCCATCAGTGAGTCCCGACAGGTCTATGGCTACACCTTC.

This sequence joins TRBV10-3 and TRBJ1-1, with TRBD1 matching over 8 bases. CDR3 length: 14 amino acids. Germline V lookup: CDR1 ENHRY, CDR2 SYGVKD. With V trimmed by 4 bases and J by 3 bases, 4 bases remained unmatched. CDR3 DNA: TGTGCCATCAGTGCAGGCAGGGGGCACACTGAAGCTTTCTTT. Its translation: CAISAGRGHTEAFF.

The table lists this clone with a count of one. As DNA, the CDR3 is TGTGCCAGCAGTTTGGGGCAGGGCGGCAATCAGCCCCAGCATTTT. Translating gives CASSLGQGGNQPQHF. The V gene is TRBV27, the J gene TRBJ1-5, with a tentative D call TRBD1 (5 bases). Germline V gene sequence: CDR1 MNHEY, CDR2 SMNVEV (reference sequence). Trimming pared 3 bases from V and 2 bases from J, leaving 11 bases between. The CDR3 is 15 amino acids.

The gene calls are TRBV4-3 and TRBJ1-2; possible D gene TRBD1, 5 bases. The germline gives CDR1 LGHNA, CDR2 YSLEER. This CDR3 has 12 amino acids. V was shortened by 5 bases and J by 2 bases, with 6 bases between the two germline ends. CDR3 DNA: TGCGCCAGCAGCTGGGGGAACTATGGCTACACCTTC. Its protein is CASSWGNYGYTF.

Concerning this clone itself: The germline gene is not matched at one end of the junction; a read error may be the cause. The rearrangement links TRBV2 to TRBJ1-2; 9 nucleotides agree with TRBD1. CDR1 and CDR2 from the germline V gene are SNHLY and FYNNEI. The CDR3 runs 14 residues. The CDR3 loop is CASREDRGNYGYTF. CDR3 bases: TGTGCCAGCAGGGAAGACAGGGGGAACTATGGCTACACCTTC.

The CDR3 DNA sequence: TGTGCCTGGAGAAAAGCGGGCAGCTCCTACGAGCAGTACTTC. It is translated as CAWRKAGSSYEQYF. The chain combines TRBV30 with TRBJ2-7; the D gene is possibly TRBD2 (6 bases). The CDR3 runs 14 residues. The V gene lost 3 bases and the J gene lost 0 bases, with 12 bases spanning the gap. Germline-derived CDR1 and CDR2 are GTSNPN and SVGIG (reference sequence).

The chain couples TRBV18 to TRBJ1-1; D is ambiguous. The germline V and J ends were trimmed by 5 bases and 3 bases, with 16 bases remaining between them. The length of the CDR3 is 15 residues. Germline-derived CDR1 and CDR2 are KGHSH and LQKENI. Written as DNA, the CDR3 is TGTGCCAGCTCATCGTCGGGCCGGCGGGACACTGAAGCTTTCTTT. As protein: CASSSSGRRDTEAFF. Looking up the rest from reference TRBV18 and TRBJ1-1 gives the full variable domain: NAGVMQNPRHLVRRRGQEARLRCSPMKGHSHVYWYRQLPEEGLKFMVYLQKENIIDESGMPKERFSAEFPKEGPSILRIQQVVRGDSAAYFCASSSSGRRDTEAFFGQGTRLTVV.

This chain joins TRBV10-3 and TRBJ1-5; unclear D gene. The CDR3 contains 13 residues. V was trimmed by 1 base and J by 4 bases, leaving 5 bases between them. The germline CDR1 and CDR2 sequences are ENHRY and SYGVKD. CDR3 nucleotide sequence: TGTGCCATCAGTGAGTTAAGAAATCAGCCCCAGCATTTT. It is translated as CAISELRNQPQHF.

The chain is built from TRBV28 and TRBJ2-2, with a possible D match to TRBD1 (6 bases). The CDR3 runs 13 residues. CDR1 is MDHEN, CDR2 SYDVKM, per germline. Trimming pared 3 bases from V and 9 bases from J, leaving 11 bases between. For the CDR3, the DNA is TGTGCCAGCAGTTTGGGGCAGGGGAGGGAGCTGTTTTTT. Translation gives CASSLGQGRELFF.

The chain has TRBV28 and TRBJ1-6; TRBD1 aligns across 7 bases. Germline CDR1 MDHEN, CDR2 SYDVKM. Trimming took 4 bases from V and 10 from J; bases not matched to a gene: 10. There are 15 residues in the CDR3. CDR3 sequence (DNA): TGTGCCAGCAGTTCCCGACAGGGTCGAAGGTCACCCCTCCACTTT. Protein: CASSSRQGRRSPLHF.

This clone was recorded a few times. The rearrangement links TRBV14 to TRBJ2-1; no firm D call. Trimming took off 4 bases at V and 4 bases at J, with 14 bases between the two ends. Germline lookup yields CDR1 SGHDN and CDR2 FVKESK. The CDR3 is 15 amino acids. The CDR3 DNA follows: TGTGCCAGCAGCCTTGGGCCCGTTCAATACAATGAGCAGTTCTTC. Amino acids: CASSLGPVQYNEQFF.

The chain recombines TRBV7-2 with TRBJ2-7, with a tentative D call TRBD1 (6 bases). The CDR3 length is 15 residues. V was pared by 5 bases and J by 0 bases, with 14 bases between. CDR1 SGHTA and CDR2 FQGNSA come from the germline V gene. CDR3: CASSISTGSSYEQYF. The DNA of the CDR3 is TGTGCCAGCAGCATTTCCACAGGGAGCTCCTACGAGCAGTACTTC.